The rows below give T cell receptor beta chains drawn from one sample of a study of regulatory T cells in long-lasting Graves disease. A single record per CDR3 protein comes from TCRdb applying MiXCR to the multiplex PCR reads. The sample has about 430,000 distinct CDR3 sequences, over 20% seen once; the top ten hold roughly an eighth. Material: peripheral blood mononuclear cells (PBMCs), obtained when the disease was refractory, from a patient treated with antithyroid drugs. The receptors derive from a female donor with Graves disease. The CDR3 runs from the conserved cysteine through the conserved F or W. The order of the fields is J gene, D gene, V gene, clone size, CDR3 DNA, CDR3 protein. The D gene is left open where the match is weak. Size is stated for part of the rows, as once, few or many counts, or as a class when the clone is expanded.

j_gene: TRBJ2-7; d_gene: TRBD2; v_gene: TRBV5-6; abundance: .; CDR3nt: TGTGCCAGCAGCTCTCTAGCGGGACATGGCCTGTACGAGCAGTACTTC; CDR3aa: CASSSLAGHGLYEQYF
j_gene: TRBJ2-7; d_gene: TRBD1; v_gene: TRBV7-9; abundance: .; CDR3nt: TGTGCCAGCAGCCCAGGACAGGGGAGGGACGAGCAGTACTTC; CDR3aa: CASSPGQGRDEQYF
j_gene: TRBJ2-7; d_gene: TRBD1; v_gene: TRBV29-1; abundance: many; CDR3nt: TGCAGCGTTGAACTGGACAGGAGCTACGAGCAGTACTTC; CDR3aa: CSVELDRSYEQYF
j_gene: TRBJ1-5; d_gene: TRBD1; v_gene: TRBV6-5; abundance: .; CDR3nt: TGTGCCAGCAGTTACCCGGGACAGATCAATCGGCCCCAGCATTTT; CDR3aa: CASSYPGQINRPQHF
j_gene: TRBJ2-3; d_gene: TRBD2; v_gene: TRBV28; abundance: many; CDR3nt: TGTGCCAGCAGCTCTCGACTAGCGGGACACACAGATACGCAGTATTTT; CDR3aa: CASSSRLAGHTDTQYF
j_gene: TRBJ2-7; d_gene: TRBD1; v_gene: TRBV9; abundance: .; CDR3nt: TGTGCCAGCAGCCCCCGGACAGGGATTTTCGACGAGCAGTACTTC; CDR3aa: CASSPRTGIFDEQYF
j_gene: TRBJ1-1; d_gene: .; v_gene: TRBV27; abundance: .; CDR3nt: TGTGCCAGCAGTTTGACAACCGGGACGGCGAACACTGAAGCTTTCTTT; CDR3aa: CASSLTTGTANTEAFF
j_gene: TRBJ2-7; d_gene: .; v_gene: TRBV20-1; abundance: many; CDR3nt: TGCAGTGCTAGGGCTGACGGGATCTACGAGCAGTACTTC; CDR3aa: CSARADGIYEQYF
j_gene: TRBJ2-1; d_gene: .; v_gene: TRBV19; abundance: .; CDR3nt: TGTGCCAGTAGTGAGGTCAGTCAATTGGGGAGCTCCTACAATGAGCAGTTCTTC; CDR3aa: CASSEVSQLGSSYNEQFF
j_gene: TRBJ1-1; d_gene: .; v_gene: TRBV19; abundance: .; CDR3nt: TGTGTCAGTAGTATCGAACGGGACACTGAAGCTTTCTTT; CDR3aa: CVSSIERDTEAFF
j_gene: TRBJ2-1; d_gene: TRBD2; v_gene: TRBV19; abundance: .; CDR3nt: TGTGCCAGTAGTCCAACTAGCGGGATTCGGAATGAGCAGTTCTTC; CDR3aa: CASSPTSGIRNEQFF
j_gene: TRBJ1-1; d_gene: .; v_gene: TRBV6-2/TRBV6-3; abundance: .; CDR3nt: TGTGCCAGCAGTTACAAAGGCCCTAGTATGACTGAAGCTTTCTTT; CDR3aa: CASSYKGPSMTEAFF
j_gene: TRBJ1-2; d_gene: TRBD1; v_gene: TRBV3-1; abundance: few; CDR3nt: TGTGCCAGCAGCCAAGAGGACAGGGGTCTTCGTTATGGCTACACCTTC; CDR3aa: CASSQEDRGLRYGYTF
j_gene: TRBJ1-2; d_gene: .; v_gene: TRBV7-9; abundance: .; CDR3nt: TGTGCCAGCAGTCCACAACATACCTCGGGCTATGGCTACACCTTC; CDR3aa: CASSPQHTSGYGYTF
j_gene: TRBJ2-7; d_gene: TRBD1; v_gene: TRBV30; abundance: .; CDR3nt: TGTGCCTGGAGCGGACAGGAGAACTACGAGCAGTACTTC; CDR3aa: CAWSGQENYEQYF
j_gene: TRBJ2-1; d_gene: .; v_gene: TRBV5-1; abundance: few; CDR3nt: TGCGCCAGCAGCTTGGATGAGGGTAGCTCCTACAATGAGCAGTTCTTC; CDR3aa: CASSLDEGSSYNEQFF
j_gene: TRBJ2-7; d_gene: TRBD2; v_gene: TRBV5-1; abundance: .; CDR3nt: TGCGCCAGCAGCTGGGGGACTAGCGGACCCTACGAGCAGTACTTC; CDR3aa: CASSWGTSGPYEQYF
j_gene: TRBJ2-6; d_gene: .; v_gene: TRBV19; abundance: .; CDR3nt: TGTGCCAGTAGAACAGACCGCTCTGGGGCCAACGTCCTGACTTTC; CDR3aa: CASRTDRSGANVLTF
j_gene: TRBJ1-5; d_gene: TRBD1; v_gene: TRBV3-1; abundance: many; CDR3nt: TGTGCCAGCAGCCAGGACAGGGCTGGAGGGCCCCAGCATTTT; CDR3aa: CASSQDRAGGPQHF
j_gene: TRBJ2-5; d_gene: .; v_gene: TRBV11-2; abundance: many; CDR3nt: TGTGCCAGCAGCTTCCAGGGGCCAGGAGAGACCCAGTACTTC; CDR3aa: CASSFQGPGETQYF
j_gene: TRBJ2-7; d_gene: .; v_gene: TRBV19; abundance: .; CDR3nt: TGTGCCAGTAGTATGGCGGGGAACTCCTACGAGCAGTACTTC; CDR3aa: CASSMAGNSYEQYF
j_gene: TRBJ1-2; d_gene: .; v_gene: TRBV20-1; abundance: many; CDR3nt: TGCAGTGCTAGAGATAGCGGATCCTATGGCTACACCTTC; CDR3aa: CSARDSGSYGYTF
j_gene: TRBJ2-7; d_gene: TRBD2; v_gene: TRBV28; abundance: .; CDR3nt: TGTGCCAGCAGCCGCCTTGCGGGAGTGGATGAGCAGTACTTC; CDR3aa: CASSRLAGVDEQYF
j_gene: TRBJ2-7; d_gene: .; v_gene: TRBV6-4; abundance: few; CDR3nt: TGTGCCATCGAAAGGGGGTGTGACGAGCAGTACTTC; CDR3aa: CAIERGCDEQYF
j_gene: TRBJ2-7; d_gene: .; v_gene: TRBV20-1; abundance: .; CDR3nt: TGCAGTGCTAGACATGGACGGTCGGGCGAGCAGTACTTC; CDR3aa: CSARHGRSGEQYF
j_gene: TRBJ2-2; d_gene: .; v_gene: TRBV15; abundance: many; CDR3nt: TGTGCCACCAGCAGAGTGCGGGTTCCGAACACCGGGGAGCTGTTTTTT; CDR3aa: CATSRVRVPNTGELFF
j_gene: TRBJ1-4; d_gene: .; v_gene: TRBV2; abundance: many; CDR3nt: TGTGCCAGCAGTGACTATGGAGGGAAACTGTTTTTT; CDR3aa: CASSDYGGKLFF
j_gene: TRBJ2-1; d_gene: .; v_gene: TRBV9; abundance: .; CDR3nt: TGTGCCAGCAGCGTAAGGACAGATTTGGTATATGAGCAGTTCTTC; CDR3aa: CASSVRTDLVYEQFF
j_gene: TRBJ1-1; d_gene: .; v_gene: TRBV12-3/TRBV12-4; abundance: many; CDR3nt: TGTGCCAGCGGCTCGGGGCAGGGGAACACTGAAGCTTTCTTT; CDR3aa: CASGSGQGNTEAFF
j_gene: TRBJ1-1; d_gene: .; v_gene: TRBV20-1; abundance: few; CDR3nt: TGCAGTGCTAGTTTCCTCGGGCTGATGAACACTGAAGCTTTCTTT; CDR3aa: CSASFLGLMNTEAFF